These 9 T cell receptor beta chains were sequenced from one sample in a study of CD8+CD57+ T cells in acquired aplastic anemia. Sequencing was done on patients that had shown CD8+CD57+ cell expansion by flow cytometry. The use of genomic DNA as template underpinned the TCR beta VDJ and CDR3 profiling. TCRdb passed the reads through MiXCR, listing each CDR3 protein once. The sample records 150,000 to 180,000 distinct CDR3 sequences, just over 50% being singletons. Sequencing used sorted CD4+, CD8+, or CD8+CD57+ T cells (not recorded which) from PBMCs. These receptors originate from a human donor with aplastic anemia.

In its sample, this clonotype was seen a few times. The chain links TRBV20-1 to TRBJ2-1, with unresolved D. Germline-derived CDR1 and CDR2 are DFQATT and SNEGSKA (reference sequence). There are 16 residues in the CDR3. Trimming shortened V by 3 bases and J by 6 bases, and 21 bases separated the two germline ends. The CDR3 region is CSASHRDGHPANEQFF. The CDR3 bases are TGCAGTGCTAGCCACCGCGACGGTCACCCTGCCAATGAGCAGTTCTTC.

This clonotype was recorded only once. This chain connects TRBV2 to TRBJ2-5; 10 bases fit TRBD2. The V and J ends lost 6 bases and 5 bases, in that order; junction bases with no gene match: 6. The CDR3 spans 14 residues. Per germline, CDR1 SNHLY and CDR2 FYNNEI. CDR3 in amino acids: CASSGLAGVETQYF. The CDR3, as DNA: TGTGCCAGCAGCGGTCTAGCGGGAGTGGAGACCCAGTACTTC. Filled out from reference TRBV2 and TRBJ2-5, the complete variable domain reads EPEVTQTPSHQVTQMGQEVILRCVPISNHLYFYWYRQILGQKVEFLVSFYNNEISEKSEIFDDQFSVERPDGSNFTLKIRSTKLEDSAMYFCASSGLAGVETQYFGPGTRLLVL.

This clonotype was counted at least ten times. This rearrangement joins TRBV20-1 to TRBJ2-1; the match to TRBD2 covers 12 bases. The germline V gene has CDR1 DFQATT and CDR2 SNEGSKA (reference sequence). Trimming at V came to 0 bases and at J to 1 base, leaving 10 bases not matched to a gene. CDR3 length: 19 residues. CDR3 in amino acids: CSARDPNPSGGVSYNEQFF. CDR3 nucleotide sequence: TGCAGTGCTAGAGATCCCAACCCTAGCGGGGGGGTTTCCTACAATGAGCAGTTCTTC.

To note about this clonotype: No conserved phenylalanine or tryptophan ends this CDR3, so it is likely a read error. V is TRBV14 and J is TRBJ1-1; D unresolved. Germline CDR1 and CDR2: SGHDN and FVKESK. V was clipped by 4 bases and J by 1 base, with 10 bases between them. The CDR3 has 14 amino acids. The CDR3 is CASSPGVRNTEAFL. CDR3 nucleotide sequence: TGTGCCAGCAGCCCGGGAGTCCGGAACACTGAAGCTTTCCTT.

The chain employs TRBV19 and TRBJ2-3, with unresolved D. The CDR3 spans 13 residues. The V end lost 8 bases, the J end lost 0 bases, and 9 bases lay between the germline ends. Germline V gene sequence: CDR1 LNHDA, CDR2 SQIVND (reference sequence). CDR3 region: CASSSPSTDTQYF. The DNA of the CDR3 is TGTGCCAGTTCGTCCCCGAGCACAGATACGCAGTATTTT. Full variable domain (rest looked up from reference TRBV19 and TRBJ2-3): DGGITQSPKYLFRKEGQNVTLSCEQNLNHDAMYWYRQDPGQGLRLIYYSQIVNDFQKGDIAEGYSVSREKKESFPLTVTSAQKNPTAFYLCASSSPSTDTQYFGPGTRLTVL.

J is TRBJ2-1 and V is TRBV25-1, with D perhaps matching TRBD2 (5 bases). The V end was cut by 4 bases, the J end by 1 base, with 17 bases between. The CDR3 sequence is 17 residues long. Germline assignment: CDR1 MGHDK and CDR2 SYGVNS. In DNA, the CDR3 is TGTGCCAGCAGTGCTAGCTTCCCCGAGACTTCCTACAATGAGCAGTTCTTC. Translating gives CASSASFPETSYNEQFF.

Ten or more counts support this clonotype. This rearrangement joins TRBV7-8 to TRBJ2-3; D could derive from TRBD1 or TRBD2 (5 bases each). V shed 5 bases and J shed 10 bases, with 10 bases lying between them. The germline V gene encodes CDR1 SGHVS and CDR2 FQNEAQ. CDR3 length equals 11 residues. The CDR3 spells CASSPGGAQYF. CDR3 in DNA: TGTGCCAGCAGCCCTGGGGGTGCGCAGTATTTT.

The table lists this clonotype with a few counts. Just one base apart from a much larger clone, this may be a read error. In DNA form, the CDR3 reads TGTGCCAGCAGCAATGGGGTAGGGTTGGCCGGGGAGCTGTTTTTT. Translated, it gives CASSNGVGLAGELFF. The V gene is TRBV7-9, the J gene TRBJ2-2; D unresolved. V gave up 5 bases and J gave up 6 bases, with 16 bases separating them. The length of the CDR3 is 15 residues. Germline V lookup: CDR1 SEHNR, CDR2 FQNEAQ (reference sequence).

In its sample, this clonotype was seen many times. The chain employs TRBV7-9 and TRBJ2-7; 8 bases fit TRBD1. J was trimmed by 3 bases and V by 5 bases; bases with no gene match: 12. Germline CDR1 SEHNR, CDR2 FQNEAQ (reference sequence). The CDR3 sequence is 16 residues long. The CDR3 region is CASSPSWQGAGYEQYF. For the CDR3, the DNA is TGTGCCAGCAGCCCCTCGTGGCAGGGGGCTGGCTACGAGCAGTACTTC.